Listed below are T cell receptor beta chains from one sample, sequenced in a study of cytomegalovirus exposure and HLA in healthy donors. Method: immunoSEQ multiplex PCR; TCRdb's copy keeps in-frame clones and lacks some. The table has 110,000 to 150,000 clones, 76% seen once. The sequenced sample was PBMCs. The receptors were gathered from a woman between 35 and 50 years old in good health and CMV-seronegative. Both conserved end residues are part of each CDR3. Clone size is given for some rows only: seen once, a few or many times, or a class if the clone is expanded.

j_call: TRBJ2-2
clone_size: once
cdr3_length: 14
v_call: TRBV5-1
cdr3_aa: CASSSTGGRRELFF

j_call: TRBJ1-2
clone_size: .
cdr3_length: 14
v_call: TRBV7-8
cdr3_aa: CASSSSGRGYGYTF

j_call: TRBJ1-5
clone_size: .
cdr3_length: 18
v_call: TRBV28
cdr3_aa: CASSLVWQGAYSNQPQHF

j_call: TRBJ1-2
clone_size: once
cdr3_length: 12
v_call: TRBV27
cdr3_aa: CATGQGAFGYTF

j_call: TRBJ2-7
clone_size: .
cdr3_length: 15
v_call: TRBV6-5
cdr3_aa: CASSQEAHLSYEQYF

j_call: TRBJ1-1
clone_size: .
cdr3_length: 14
v_call: TRBV6-5
cdr3_aa: CASSSQGAGTEAFF

j_call: TRBJ2-7
clone_size: .
cdr3_length: 13
v_call: TRBV27
cdr3_aa: CASSSTPSYEQYF

j_call: .
clone_size: .
cdr3_length: 14
v_call: TRBV2
cdr3_aa: CASSQTASSYEQYF

j_call: TRBJ2-7
clone_size: .
cdr3_length: 13
v_call: TRBV11-2
cdr3_aa: CASSLDPSAEQYF

j_call: TRBJ1-2
clone_size: .
cdr3_length: 14
v_call: TRBV11-2
cdr3_aa: CASSLGQGLYGYTF

j_call: TRBJ1-6
clone_size: .
cdr3_length: 17
v_call: TRBV18
cdr3_aa: CASSPSMGGLSGSPLHF

j_call: TRBJ1-5
clone_size: once
cdr3_length: 15
v_call: TRBV27
cdr3_aa: CASRTGILSNQPQHF

j_call: TRBJ2-2
clone_size: .
cdr3_length: 14
v_call: TRBV11-3
cdr3_aa: CASKLAGATGELFF

j_call: TRBJ1-4
clone_size: once
cdr3_length: 14
v_call: TRBV5-4
cdr3_aa: CASTSIAGDEKLFF

j_call: TRBJ2-5
clone_size: .
cdr3_length: 15
v_call: TRBV6-1
cdr3_aa: CAGGGRGSLQETQYF

j_call: TRBJ1-4
clone_size: .
cdr3_length: 12
v_call: TRBV7-9
cdr3_aa: CASSLVREKLFF

j_call: TRBJ2-1
clone_size: .
cdr3_length: 14
v_call: TRBV6-1
cdr3_aa: CASSGNGEYNEQFF

j_call: TRBJ1-5
clone_size: .
cdr3_length: 15
v_call: TRBV6-6
cdr3_aa: CASSSKTGGSQPQHF

j_call: TRBJ2-1
clone_size: .
cdr3_length: 13
v_call: TRBV6-4
cdr3_aa: CASRGQGDNEQFF

j_call: TRBJ1-6
clone_size: few
cdr3_length: 14
v_call: TRBV30
cdr3_aa: CAWSVGDRVSPLHF

j_call: TRBJ1-1
clone_size: .
cdr3_length: 14
v_call: TRBV6-5
cdr3_aa: CASSYGPLIPEAFF

j_call: TRBJ1-4
clone_size: .
cdr3_length: 19
v_call: TRBV15
cdr3_aa: CATSRPQSGTPISNEKLFF

j_call: TRBJ2-7
clone_size: .
cdr3_length: 14
v_call: TRBV18
cdr3_aa: CASSPTGVNYEQYF

j_call: TRBJ2-1
clone_size: .
cdr3_length: 11
v_call: TRBV7-6
cdr3_aa: CASSSQGEQFF

j_call: TRBJ1-5
clone_size: .
cdr3_length: 17
v_call: TRBV28
cdr3_aa: CASSFRRGPQASQPQHF

j_call: TRBJ1-2
clone_size: .
cdr3_length: 15
v_call: TRBV29-1
cdr3_aa: CSVEEAQGVNFGYTF

j_call: TRBJ2-7
clone_size: .
cdr3_length: 15
v_call: TRBV5-1
cdr3_aa: CASSSIAGGSYEQYF

j_call: TRBJ2-5
clone_size: .
cdr3_length: 14
v_call: TRBV6-5
cdr3_aa: CASSGLGRGETQYF

j_call: TRBJ1-1
clone_size: .
cdr3_length: 11
v_call: TRBV13
cdr3_aa: CASSLSLKAFF

j_call: TRBJ2-1
clone_size: .
cdr3_length: 15
v_call: TRBV6-1
cdr3_aa: CASSPAAGDYNEQFF

j_call: TRBJ1-5
clone_size: .
cdr3_length: 12
v_call: TRBV2
cdr3_aa: CASTTEAQPQHF

j_call: TRBJ2-7
clone_size: .
cdr3_length: 15
v_call: TRBV7-8
cdr3_aa: CASSLPPRGSYEQYF

j_call: TRBJ2-5
clone_size: .
cdr3_length: 12
v_call: TRBV5-4
cdr3_aa: CASSLQAETQYF

j_call: TRBJ1-1
clone_size: .
cdr3_length: 15
v_call: TRBV6-5
cdr3_aa: CASRTQNSMNTEAFF

j_call: TRBJ1-5
clone_size: .
cdr3_length: 14
v_call: TRBV10-3
cdr3_aa: CAISESTGLEPQHF

j_call: TRBJ2-5
clone_size: .
cdr3_length: 17
v_call: TRBV28
cdr3_aa: CASSALGQAAVEETQYF

j_call: TRBJ2-1
clone_size: .
cdr3_length: 14
v_call: TRBV4-1
cdr3_aa: CASSPGLALREQFF

j_call: TRBJ1-5
clone_size: .
cdr3_length: 16
v_call: TRBV30
cdr3_aa: CAWSVPRTTTTQPQHF

j_call: TRBJ2-5
clone_size: .
cdr3_length: 14
v_call: TRBV25-1
cdr3_aa: CASSEKVGGETQYF

j_call: TRBJ2-5
clone_size: .
cdr3_length: 13
v_call: TRBV12-5
cdr3_aa: CASGFRGTETQYF

j_call: TRBJ2-1
clone_size: few
cdr3_length: 15
v_call: TRBV7-6
cdr3_aa: CASTTGLGLNNEQFF

j_call: TRBJ2-1
clone_size: .
cdr3_length: 13
v_call: TRBV2
cdr3_aa: CASQYQVYNEQFF

j_call: TRBJ2-1
clone_size: .
cdr3_length: 14
v_call: TRBV7-9
cdr3_aa: CSSSYMTGNNEQFF

j_call: TRBJ2-7
clone_size: once
cdr3_length: 13
v_call: TRBV19
cdr3_aa: CASSIGWSGEQYF

j_call: TRBJ2-7
clone_size: .
cdr3_length: 16
v_call: TRBV10-3
cdr3_aa: CAISEHARTPGGEQYF

j_call: TRBJ1-1
clone_size: few
cdr3_length: 13
v_call: TRBV29-1
cdr3_aa: CSVEGRLNTEAFF

j_call: TRBJ1-2
clone_size: .
cdr3_length: 15
v_call: TRBV19
cdr3_aa: CASSIWTGQASGYTF

j_call: TRBJ1-5
clone_size: .
cdr3_length: 15
v_call: TRBV4-1
cdr3_aa: CASSQEVQGAQPQHF

j_call: TRBJ1-2
clone_size: .
cdr3_length: 14
v_call: TRBV6-6
cdr3_aa: CASSWNRRSYGYTF

j_call: TRBJ1-6
clone_size: .
cdr3_length: 19
v_call: TRBV15
cdr3_aa: CATSRAWRDRSSYNSPLHF